The present TCR beta chain was sequenced within a study of a mutant IDH1 vaccine in newly diagnosed glioma. J was trimmed by 4 bases and V by 0 bases; bases with no gene match: 13. CDR1 and CDR2 from the germline V gene are SGHDN and FVKESK. This CDR3 region has 19 residues. Data came from immunoSEQ multiplex PCR; TCRdb stores just in-frame clones and leaves some out. The sample yields around 50,000 clones, 84% seen once. Indicated time point: week 35, safety follow-up. Topical imiquimod accompanied each vaccine dose, which consisted of 300 ug of mutant IDH1 20-mer peptide. The study enrolled donors with new WHO grade 3 or 4 IDH1-mutant, ATRX-lost astrocytomas. About this clone itself: The antigen is unknown.

The specimen was PBMCs, collected from a glioma patient whose treatment included an IDH1 peptide vaccine. The chain joins TRBV14 to TRBJ1-2; TRBD1 matches at 11 bases. This clonotype originated in a young woman with glioma. The CDR3 protein is CASSQDGWTGGLFFYGYTF. The CDR3 coding sequence is TGTGCCAGCAGCCAAGATGGATGGACAGGGGGCCTTTTTTTCTATGGCTACACCTTC.